This T cell receptor beta chain was obtained from a study of Ad26.COV2.S vaccination and SARS-CoV-2 variants. Assay used: immunoSEQ multiplex PCR; TCRdb lists only in-frame clones, some missing. In the table there are 350,000 to 450,000 clones, around nine tenths of which are singletons. The treatment is: around 19 received Ad26.COV2.S at low or high dose, single or two shots; about 5 received placebo; per-sample allocation not given. Day 63 after the first vaccine or placebo injection was the time point for sampling. Germline values: CDR1 LNHDA, CDR2 SQIVND (reference sequence). This CDR3 spans 13 amino acids. Trimming left V 3 bases short and J 7 bases short, with 7 bases between. Study-wide findings and caveats: Greater spike-specific TCR breadth was seen in vaccine recipients than in placebo recipients.

This clone has a single count. Its antigen is unknown. The source was peripheral blood, collected in a trial of Ad26.COV2.S vaccine versus placebo. The genes are TRBV19 and TRBJ1-6; D not certain. This receptor was taken from a person aged 18-60 years who received the Ad26.COV2.S COVID-19 vaccine or a placebo. CDR3 in amino acids: CASSISTNSPLHF. The CDR3 DNA reads as TGTGCCAGTAGTATCAGTACCAATTCACCCCTCCACTTT.